One and the same sample provided the 20 T cell receptor beta chains below, sequenced in a study of blood T cells in healthy people across ages. A J-beta primer mix and a sample-barcoded 5' primer were used in a second PCR of roughly 7 to 12 cycles. Each CDR3 protein gets one entry after TCRdb re-called the 5' RACE reads with MiXCR. Of 700,000 to 900,000 distinct CDR3 sequences in the sample, roughly 26% were seen once. The same sample was also studied in work on T cells of mothers and their children.

Material: blood. Receptors were obtained from a boy younger than 18 in good health.

The sample holds many counts of this clonotype. This chain links TRBV20-1 with TRBJ1-2; 7 nucleotides agree with TRBD1. The V segment lost 0 bases and the J segment 6 bases; nucleotides outside the gene matches: 13. CDR3 length: 16 amino acids. Germline-derived CDR1 and CDR2 are DFQATT and SNEGSKA (reference sequence). The CDR3 here is CSARDLVDRRRDGYTF. The CDR3 DNA follows: TGCAGTGCTAGAGATCTCGTGGACAGGCGAAGGGATGGCTACACCTTC.

This clonotype was observed a handful of times. The chain has TRBV5-1 and TRBJ1-3; D not certain. The CDR3 runs 13 residues. Per germline, CDR1 SGHRS and CDR2 YFSETQ. Trimming cost V 0 bases and J 9 bases, with 10 bases left between them. The CDR3 here is CASSLGVLGTIYF. DNA for the CDR3: TGCGCCAGCAGCTTGGGGGTACTCGGCACCATATATTTT.

J is TRBJ2-2 and V is TRBV2; no clear D. CDR1 and CDR2 from the germline V gene are SNHLY and FYNNEI. This CDR3 has 12 amino acids. The germline V and J ends were trimmed by 5 bases and 7 bases, with 8 bases remaining between them. The DNA of the CDR3 is TGTGCCAGCAGTACCCGCGGCGGGGAGCTGTTTTTT. It yields the protein CASSTRGGELFF.

This clonotype was detected a few times. The rearrangement uses TRBV4-1 and TRBJ2-4, with D maybe TRBD2 (5 bases). The V and J ends lost 4 bases and 0 bases respectively, with 10 bases between them. Germline CDR1 reads MGHRA; CDR2 reads YSYEKL. This CDR3 has 15 amino acids. CDR3: CASSPGVLAKNIQYF. Written as DNA, the CDR3 is TGCGCCAGCAGCCCCGGGGTGCTAGCCAAAAACATTCAGTACTTC.

The gene calls are TRBV13 and TRBJ1-4; no definite D call. Germline-derived CDR1 and CDR2 are PRHDT and FYEKMQ (reference sequence). Trimming stripped 3 bases from V and 8 bases from J, with 13 bases between. CDR3 length: 14 amino acids. The CDR3 DNA reads as TGTGCCAGCAGCTTCTGGGGATCCCACGAAAAACTGTTTTTT. Protein sequence: CASSFWGSHEKLFF. Using reference TRBV13 and TRBJ1-4 for the parts outside the CDR3, the full variable domain is AAGVIQSPRHLIKEKRETATLKCYPIPRHDTVYWYQQGPGQDPQFLISFYEKMQSDKGSIPDRFSAQQFSDYHSELNMSSLELGDSALYFCASSFWGSHEKLFFGSGTQLSVL.

This clonotype appeared a few times. The chain employs TRBV5-1 and TRBJ2-7, with 15 nucleotides matching TRBD2. The end of the DNA fits TRBJ2-1 better, so the J call may be wrong. The length of the CDR3 is 15 residues. Germline assignment: CDR1 SGHRS and CDR2 YFSETQ. The CDR3 sequence: CASSGLAGGDNEQFF. In DNA, the CDR3 is TGCGCCAGCAGCGGACTAGCGGGGGGGGATAATGAGCAGTTCTTC.

The chain employs TRBV20-1 and TRBJ2-7; 9 bases map to TRBD1. Germline V gene sequence: CDR1 DFQATT, CDR2 SNEGSKA (reference sequence). CDR3 length: 14 residues. V was clipped by 7 bases and J by 5 bases; unmatched bases: 12. The CDR3 DNA follows: TGCAGTGTCAAAATACAGGGGGCGCAGGACGAGCAGTACTTC. Amino acids: CSVKIQGAQDEQYF.

This chain links TRBV5-4 with TRBJ2-7; no clear D. Germline CDR1 is SGHNT and CDR2 is YYREEE (reference sequence). This CDR3 is built from 14 residues. V was pared by 0 bases and J by 3 bases, with 10 bases between. CDR3 amino acids: CASSLDWGNYEQYF. As DNA, the CDR3 is TGTGCCAGCAGCTTGGACTGGGGAAACTACGAGCAGTACTTC.

The chain carries TRBV12-3 or TRBV12-4 and TRBJ2-5, with 8 bases that match TRBD1. The J call may be in error: the DNA end matches TRBJ2-7 better. CDR3 length equals 16 residues. DNA for the CDR3: TGTGCCAGCAGCCGAGGAGGGACAGGTGTATCCCACGAGCAGTACTTC. Encoded protein: CASSRGGTGVSHEQYF.

This clonotype was detected ten times or more. V and J are TRBV9 and TRBJ1-2; weak D call: TRBD1 (5 bases). CDR1 SGDLS and CDR2 YYNGEE come from the germline V gene. The CDR3 consists of 13 residues. V shed 0 bases and J shed 2 bases, with 5 bases lying between them. In nucleotides, the CDR3 is TGTGCCAGCAGCGTAGGGGGGAACTATGGCTACACCTTC. As protein: CASSVGGNYGYTF.

V and J are TRBV27 and TRBJ2-5, with unresolved D. Per the germline V gene, CDR1 is MNHEY and CDR2 is SMNVEV (reference sequence). Trimming took off 7 bases at V and 9 bases at J, with 9 bases between the two ends. The CDR3 consists of 10 residues. The CDR3 sequence is CASNRLPQYF. The CDR3 DNA is TGTGCCAGCAATCGGCTCCCCCAGTACTTC.

The chain joins TRBV6-5 to TRBJ1-1; maybe TRBD1 (6 bases). The CDR3 covers 15 residues. V was trimmed by 2 bases and J by 3 bases, leaving 13 bases between them. Germline V gives CDR1 MNHEY, CDR2 SVGAGI. CDR3 DNA sequence: TGTGCCAGCAGTTACATGACAGGATTTTACACTGAAGCTTTCTTT. Encoded protein: CASSYMTGFYTEAFF.

The chain is built from TRBV12-3 or TRBV12-4 and TRBJ2-1; possible D gene TRBD1, 6 bases. The CDR3 length is 15 residues. V lost 7 bases to trimming and J lost 4 bases, with 17 bases between them. The CDR3: CASNLKTGAYNEQFF. The CDR3 nucleotides read TGTGCCAGCAACCTTAAGACAGGAGCTTACAATGAGCAGTTCTTC.

J is TRBJ2-5 and V is TRBV20-1, with a tentative D call TRBD1 (5 bases). The CDR3 loop spans 13 amino acids. V gave up 3 bases and J gave up 5 bases, with 13 bases separating them. Germline CDR1 DFQATT, CDR2 SNEGSKA (reference sequence). The CDR3: CSASRQSRETQYF. The CDR3 region has the DNA TGCAGTGCTAGCCGACAGTCGAGGGAGACCCAGTACTTC.

This clonotype was seen more than once but under ten times. The chain has TRBV3-1 and TRBJ2-1; D is perhaps TRBD1 (5 bases). TRBJ2-7 explains the end of the DNA better; the J call may be wrong. The CDR3 contains 14 residues. Germline lookup yields CDR1 LGHDT and CDR2 YNNKEL (reference sequence). The CDR3 sequence: CASSQDAGIYEQYF. CDR3 nucleotides: TGTGCCAGCAGCCAAGATGCAGGGATCTACGAGCAGTACTTC.

This clonotype has a handful of counts. Compared with germline, one end of the junction differs, possibly owing to a read error. The chain couples TRBV2 to TRBJ2-7, with D possibly matching TRBD2 (5 bases). Looked up from germline, CDR1 is SNHLY and CDR2 is FYNNEI. This CDR3 is built from 13 residues. The CDR3 sequence: CASMGSDSYEQCF. CDR3 DNA: TGTGCCAGCATGGGGAGCGACTCCTACGAGCAGTGCTTC.

The V and J genes are TRBV7-2 and TRBJ2-5, with D unclear. The J call could be wrong; TRBJ2-7 is a better fit for the DNA end. Germline lookup yields CDR1 SGHTA and CDR2 FQGNSA. This CDR3 contains 15 residues. The CDR3 loop reads CASSTEGYKHYEQYF. DNA of the CDR3: TGTGCCAGCAGCACCGAAGGATACAAGCACTACGAGCAGTACTTC.

This clonotype was counted between two and nine times. The chain employs TRBV7-9 and TRBJ2-7; 8 bases are shared with TRBD1. Germline CDR1 SEHNR, CDR2 FQNEAQ (reference sequence). The CDR3 runs to 16 residues. V lost 5 bases, J lost 5 bases, and 14 bases stayed unmatched. The CDR3 region is CASSPRTGTKSNEQYF. CDR3 sequence (DNA): TGTGCCAGCAGCCCGCGGACAGGGACCAAAAGCAACGAGCAGTACTTC.

The chain has TRBV4-1 and TRBJ1-1; no firm D call. The CDR3 loop spans 14 amino acids. Trimming stripped 4 bases from V and 1 base from J, with 10 bases between. Germline V gene data show CDR1 as MGHRA and CDR2 as YSYEKL. CDR3 sequence (DNA): TGCGCCAGCAGCCCGGAAGGTTCGAACACTGAAGCTTTCTTT. Protein sequence: CASSPEGSNTEAFF.

The chain links TRBV10-2 to TRBJ2-2, with D tentatively TRBD2 (5 bases). CDR1 is WSHSY and CDR2 is SAAADI in the germline V gene. The CDR3 is 14 amino acids. Trimming left V 8 bases short and J 6 bases short, with 16 bases between. The CDR3 sequence is CASVRGNEAGELFF. The CDR3 DNA is TGCGCCAGCGTACGAGGGAATGAAGCCGGGGAGCTGTTTTTT.